These 16 T cell receptor beta chains came from one sample sequenced in a study of human T cells and chemical hapten exposure. One entry per CDR3 protein, called by TCRdb with MiXCR from the RACE reads. The sample comprises some 350,000 distinct CDR3 sequences, about 6% of which are singletons, and about 5% rests with the top ten. Time point defined: patch test 2, 6 weeks after DPC sensitization. The treatment here: therapeutic diphenylcyclopropenone sensitization with weekly scalp DPC. Sequenced here: whole blood, sampled in connection with sensitization to the hapten diphenylcyclopropenone (DPC). Source of these receptors: a woman aged 18-29 years with alopecia areata. Some clones in this sample may be carry-over from other donors' samples.

This rearrangement joins TRBV15 to TRBJ2-3; the D is unclear. Germline V gene data show CDR1 as LNHNV and CDR2 as YYDKDF (reference sequence). V lost 1 base to trimming and J lost 2 bases, with 13 bases between them. The CDR3 totals 16 residues. The CDR3 spells CATSRAAFSPTDTQYF. Written as DNA, the CDR3 is TGTGCCACCAGCAGAGCGGCCTTTTCCCCCACAGATACGCAGTATTTT.

This clonotype was seen at least ten times. This rearrangement joins TRBV7-3 to TRBJ1-2; weak D call: TRBD1 (5 bases). Germline V CDR1 and CDR2: SGHTA, FQGTGA. This CDR3 region has 13 residues. V lost 2 bases and J lost 5, with 9 bases in between. Written as DNA, the CDR3 is TGTGCCAGCAGCTTAGGGGGTCGGTATGGCTACACCTTC. Its protein is CASSLGGRYGYTF.

This clonotype occurred a few times. The rearrangement joins TRBV11-2 to TRBJ2-5, with D perhaps matching TRBD2 (6 bases). Germline V gene data show CDR1 as SGHAT and CDR2 as FQNNGV. Trimming removed 1 base from V and 1 base from J, with 10 bases in between. The CDR3 is 15 amino acids. The CDR3 loop is CASSLAGEFQETQYF. CDR3 DNA sequence: TGTGCCAGCAGCTTAGCGGGGGAATTCCAAGAGACCCAGTACTTC. Variable domain in full (rest from reference TRBV11-2 and TRBJ2-5): EAGVAQSPRYKIIEKRQSVAFWCNPISGHATLYWYQQILGQGPKLLIQFQNNGVVDDSQLPKDRFSAERLKGVDSTLKIQPAKLEDSAVYLCASSLAGEFQETQYFGPGTRLLVL.

This clonotype was seen a handful of times. The chain combines TRBV12-3 or TRBV12-4 with TRBJ2-3, with 11 bases that match TRBD2. Trimming removed 6 bases from V and 6 bases from J; junction bases left unmatched: 8. This CDR3 has 15 residues. In DNA form, the CDR3 reads TGTGCCAGCAGCCTTAGCGGGGGGGCCTGGGATACGCAGTATTTT. Translated: CASSLSGGAWDTQYF.

The V and J genes are TRBV5-5 and TRBJ2-2, with TRBD2 matching 16 bases. The CDR3 spans 20 residues. The J segment lost 6 bases and the V segment lost 3 bases, leaving 14 bases of the junction unmatched. Germline values: CDR1 SGHKS, CDR2 YYEKEE (reference sequence). CDR3 loop: CASSWMLPGLAGGRAGELFF. In DNA, the CDR3 is TGTGCCAGCAGCTGGATGTTACCGGGACTAGCGGGGGGGCGAGCCGGGGAGCTGTTTTTT.

This chain joins TRBV27 and TRBJ1-2; possible D gene TRBD1, 5 bases. CDR3 length: 14 amino acids. V lost 4 bases and J 3 bases, leaving 12 bases between the germline ends. Germline V CDR1 and CDR2: MNHEY, SMNVEV (reference sequence). CDR3 protein: CASSSLPGDYGYTF. The CDR3 DNA follows: TGTGCCAGCAGTTCCCTTCCGGGGGACTATGGCTACACCTTC.

This clonotype was seen only a few times. J is TRBJ2-1 and V is TRBV24-1, with a possible D match to TRBD2 (6 bases). Deletions cut 0 bases from V and 8 bases from J, with 13 bases between. The germline CDR1 and CDR2 sequences are KGHDR and SFDVKD. The CDR3 length is 15 residues. The chain's CDR3 is CATSDLGGAGDEQFF. For the CDR3, the DNA is TGTGCCACCAGTGATTTGGGCGGGGCAGGCGATGAGCAGTTCTTC.

This sequence joins TRBV7-9 and TRBJ1-6, with unresolved D. CDR1 is SEHNR and CDR2 is FQNEAQ in the germline V gene (reference sequence). The CDR3 has 13 amino acids. Trimming took off 11 bases at V and 5 bases at J, with 13 bases between the two ends. The CDR3 is CAVELGNNSPLHF. In DNA, the CDR3 is TGTGCCGTAGAATTAGGGAATAATTCACCCCTCCACTTT.

This clonotype was observed a handful of times. The V gene is TRBV24-1, the J gene TRBJ2-7; TRBD1 might be the D (6 bases). CDR3 length: 13 residues. V was clipped by 9 bases and J by 4 bases, with 15 bases between them. The germline CDR1 and CDR2 sequences are KGHDR and SFDVKD. CDR3 region: CATATSQGYEQYF. The CDR3 DNA sequence: TGTGCCACCGCGACGTCGCAGGGGTACGAGCAGTACTTC.

This clonotype appeared a few times. The chain combines TRBV7-9 with TRBJ2-5; 10 bases line up with TRBD1. The CDR3 contains 15 residues. Germline assignment: CDR1 SEHNR and CDR2 FQNEAQ (reference sequence). Trimming removed 3 bases from V and 4 bases from J; junction bases left unmatched: 5. CDR3 sequence: CASSLLRTGGETQYF. CDR3 bases: TGTGCCAGCAGCTTGCTACGGACAGGGGGAGAGACCCAGTACTTC.

The gene calls are TRBV20-1 and TRBJ2-7; D might be TRBD1 (5 bases). Germline V gene sequence: CDR1 DFQATT, CDR2 SNEGSKA (reference sequence). The CDR3 covers 14 residues. The germline V and J ends were trimmed by 0 bases and 3 bases, with 12 bases remaining between them. Here the CDR3 reads CSARDPGQFYEQYF. The CDR3 DNA is TGCAGTGCTAGAGACCCAGGGCAATTCTACGAGCAGTACTTC.

This clonotype has just a few counts. The V gene is TRBV6-2 or TRBV6-3, the J gene TRBJ2-1; unclear D gene. CDR1 is MNHEY, CDR2 SVGEGT, per germline. Between the trimmed V and J ends, which lost 6 bases and 8 bases, there was a span of 11 bases. The length of the CDR3 is 12 residues. The CDR3 is CASSPEVDEQFF. The CDR3 bases are TGTGCCAGCAGCCCCGAAGTGGATGAGCAGTTCTTC.

V and J are TRBV6-5 and TRBJ2-3; 7 bases map to TRBD2. The CDR3 loop spans 13 amino acids. V gave up 6 bases and J gave up 9 bases; unmatched junction bases: 9. Germline CDR1 MNHEY, CDR2 SVGAGI. For the CDR3, the DNA is TGTGCCAGCAGGAATCAACCAGCGGGAACGCAGTATTTT. It is translated as CASRNQPAGTQYF.

This clonotype was detected many times. The chain recombines TRBV25-1 with TRBJ1-6; 7 nucleotides agree with TRBD1. Looked up from germline, CDR1 is MGHDK and CDR2 is SYGVNS. This CDR3 contains 15 residues. Germline trimming cut 4 bases from V and 5 bases from J; bases unmatched to any gene: 5. CDR3 residues: CASSAQGGNNSPLHF. CDR3 coding DNA: TGTGCCAGCAGTGCACAAGGGGGCAATAATTCACCCCTCCACTTT.

V and J are TRBV18 and TRBJ2-7; 7 nucleotides line up with TRBD1. The CDR3 is 14 residues long. V shed 6 bases, J shed 2 bases, and the junction held 7 bases outside the gene matches. Germline V gene data show CDR1 as KGHSH and CDR2 as LQKENI. The CDR3 nucleotides are TGTGCCAGCTCCGCCGGGACAGCAACCTACGAGCAGTACTTC. Translating gives CASSAGTATYEQYF.

This clonotype was counted a few times. V is TRBV7-3 and J is TRBJ2-5, with 12 bases that match TRBD2. Germline V gives CDR1 SGHTA, CDR2 FQGTGA. Trimming took 5 bases from V and 4 from J; bases not matched to a gene: 8. The CDR3 loop spans 16 amino acids. The CDR3 sequence is CASSLLAGGRGETQYF. Here the CDR3 DNA reads TGTGCCAGCAGCCTCCTAGCGGGGGGGCGAGGAGAGACCCAGTACTTC.